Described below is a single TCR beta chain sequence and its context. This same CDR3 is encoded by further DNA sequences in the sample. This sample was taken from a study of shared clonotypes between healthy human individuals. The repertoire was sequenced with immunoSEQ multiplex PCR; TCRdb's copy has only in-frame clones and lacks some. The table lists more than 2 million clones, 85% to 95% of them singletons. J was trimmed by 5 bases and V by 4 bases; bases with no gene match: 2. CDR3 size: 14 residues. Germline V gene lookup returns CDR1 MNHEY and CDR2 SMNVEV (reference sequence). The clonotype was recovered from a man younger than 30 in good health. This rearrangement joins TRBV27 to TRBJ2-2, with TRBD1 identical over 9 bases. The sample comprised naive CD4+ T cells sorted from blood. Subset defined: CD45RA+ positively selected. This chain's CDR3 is CASSSTGGTGELFF. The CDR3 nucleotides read TGTGCCAGCAGTTCGACAGGGGGTACCGGGGAGCTGTTTTTT.